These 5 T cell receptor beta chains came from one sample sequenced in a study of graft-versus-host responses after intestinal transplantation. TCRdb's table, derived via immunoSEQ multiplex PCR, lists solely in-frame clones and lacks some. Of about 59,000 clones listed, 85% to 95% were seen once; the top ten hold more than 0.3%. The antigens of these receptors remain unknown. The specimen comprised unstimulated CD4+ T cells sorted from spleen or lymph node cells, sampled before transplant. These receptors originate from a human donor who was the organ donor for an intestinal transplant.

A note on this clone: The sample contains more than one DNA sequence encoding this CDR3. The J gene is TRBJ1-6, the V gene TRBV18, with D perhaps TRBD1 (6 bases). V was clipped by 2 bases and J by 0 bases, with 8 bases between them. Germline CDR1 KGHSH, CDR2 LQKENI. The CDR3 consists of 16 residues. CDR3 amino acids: CASSPGGSSYNSPLHF. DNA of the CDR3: TGTGCCAGCTCACCAGGGGGCAGCTCCTATAATTCACCCCTCCACTTT.

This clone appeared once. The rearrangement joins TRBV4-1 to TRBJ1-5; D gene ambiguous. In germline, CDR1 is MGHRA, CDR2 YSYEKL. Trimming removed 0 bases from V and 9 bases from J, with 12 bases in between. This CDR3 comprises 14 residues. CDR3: CASSQEAGTRPQHF. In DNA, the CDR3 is TGCGCCAGCAGCCAAGAGGCGGGTACAAGGCCCCAGCATTTT.

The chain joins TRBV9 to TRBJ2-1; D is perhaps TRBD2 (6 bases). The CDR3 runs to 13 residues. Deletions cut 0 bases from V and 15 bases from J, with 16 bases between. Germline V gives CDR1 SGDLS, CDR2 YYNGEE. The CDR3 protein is CASSVGGATKRFF. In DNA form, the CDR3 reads TGTGCCAGCAGCGTAGGCGGGGCCACCAAACGGTTCTTC.

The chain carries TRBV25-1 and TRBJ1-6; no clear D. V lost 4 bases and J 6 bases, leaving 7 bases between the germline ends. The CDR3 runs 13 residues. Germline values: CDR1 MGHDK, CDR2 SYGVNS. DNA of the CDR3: TGTGCCAGCAGTGTAGGGTTTAATTCACCCCTCCACTTT. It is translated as CASSVGFNSPLHF. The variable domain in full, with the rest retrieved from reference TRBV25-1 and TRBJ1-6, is EADIYQTPRYLVIGTGKKITLECSQTMGHDKMYWYQQDPGMELHLIHYSYGVNSTEKGDLSSESTVSRIRTEHFPLTLESARPSHTSQYLCASSVGFNSPLHFGNGTRLTVT.

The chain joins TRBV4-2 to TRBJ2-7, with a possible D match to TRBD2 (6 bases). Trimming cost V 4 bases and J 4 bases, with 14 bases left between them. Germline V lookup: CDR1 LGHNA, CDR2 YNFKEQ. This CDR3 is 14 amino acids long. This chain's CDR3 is CASSRGLISYEQYF. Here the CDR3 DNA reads TGTGCCAGCAGCCGAGGACTAATCTCGTACGAGCAGTACTTC.